The 3 T cell receptor beta chains in this list originate from one sample, sequenced in a study of blood T cell repertoires in COVID-19. Repertoires were generated with immunoSEQ multiplex PCR, while TCRdb's copy carries only in-frame clones and drops some. The sample contains 360,000 or so clones, over 85% of which appear only once. The specimen sequenced was peripheral blood. Source of these receptors: a woman aged 60-70 years with COVID-19, enrolled during active disease.

The chain combines TRBV7-8 with TRBJ2-7, with 12 bases that match TRBD1. The trim removed 3 bases at V and 6 bases at J, leaving 18 bases unmatched. CDR1 and CDR2 (germline): SGHVS, FQNEAQ. This CDR3 region has 19 residues. CDR3 amino acids: CASSFSRDRGHKGAGEQYF. Written as DNA, the CDR3 is TGTGCCAGCAGCTTTAGCCGGGACAGGGGGCATAAAGGGGCGGGCGAGCAGTACTTC. Combining the CDR3 with reference TRBV7-8 and TRBJ2-7 gives the whole variable domain GAGVSQSPRYKVAKRGQDVALRCDPISGHVSLFWYQQALGQGPEFLTYFQNEAQLDKSGLPSDRFFAERPEGSVSTLKIQRTQQEDSAVYLCASSFSRDRGHKGAGEQYFGPGTRLTVT.

This chain links TRBV27 with TRBJ1-2; 7 bases are shared with TRBD1. The V gene end was trimmed by 5 bases and the J gene end by 1 base; junction bases not matched to a gene: 13. Germline CDR1 and CDR2: MNHEY and SMNVEV (reference sequence). This CDR3 is 17 amino acids long. As DNA, the CDR3 is TGTGCCAGCAGTCCATGGGACAGAGCCCTCCTTAACTATGGCTACACCTTC. This codes for CASSPWDRALLNYGYTF.

This clone came up a few times. The rearrangement uses TRBV2 and TRBJ2-7; D uncertain. This CDR3 is 11 amino acids long. Germline V gives CDR1 SNHLY, CDR2 FYNNEI. V was cut by 6 bases and J by 3 bases, with 6 bases left in between. The CDR3 reads CASRHSYEQYF. The CDR3 region has the DNA TGTGCCAGCAGGCACAGCTACGAGCAGTACTTC.